Below, one T cell receptor beta chain is given with its context. Its antigen is as yet unknown. V lost 7 bases and J lost 4, with 17 bases in between. The CDR3 is made up of 14 amino acids. From germline, CDR1 is SGHRS and CDR2 YFSETQ. This entry comes from a study of CD8+CD57+ T cells in acquired aplastic anemia. Study summary: When averaged, DNA from sorted CD4+ and CD8+ cells came to about 2.9 ug.

Whole-study results and caveats: Patients and controls shared under 30 CD8+ CDR3 sequences, highly expressed in patients. CD8+ Simpson's diversity did not differ significantly between patients and controls.

The template used for profiling TCR beta VDJ and CDR3 was genomic DNA. Via MiXCR, TCRdb re-called the reads, giving one row per CDR3 protein. The profile covers 150,000 or so distinct CDR3 sequences, with around 60% appearing a single time and over 40% taken by the ten largest. Sequenced input: sorted CD4+, CD8+, or CD8+CD57+ T cells (not recorded which) from PBMCs. The chain links TRBV5-1 to TRBJ1-2; D remains unclear. This receptor was taken from a human donor in good health. The CDR3 coding sequence is TGCGCCAGCCTAATGGAGGAGATCTTCTATGGCTACACCTTC. Its translation: CASLMEEIFYGYTF.